This T cell receptor (beta chain) was sequenced in a study of T cell repertoires in cytomegalovirus infection. As for the study in general: Shared public TCR beta signatures pointed to both CMV infection and a matching HLA type.

In germline, CDR1 is SGHVS, CDR2 FQNEAQ. There are 15 residues in the CDR3. V shed 3 bases and J 6 bases; nucleotides not matched to a gene: 8. There are many counts of this clonotype. Its antigen is unknown. TCRdb called the reads again in MiXCR, with one record for every CDR3 protein. The sample lists 65,000 to 90,000 distinct CDR3 sequences, more than 3% occurring once. Study outcomes and limitations: HLA-C-restricted CMV-specific TCR beta clonotypes prevailed in the ex vivo response. CMV carriers having the relevant HLA were flagged by cumulative public TCR beta family frequency.

The material sequenced was PBMCs. The origin of this receptor is a human donor in good health (CMV status not recorded). Some clones in this sample may be carry-over from other donors' samples. The chain recombines TRBV7-8 with TRBJ2-1; 7 bases match TRBD2. CDR3 loop: CASSFAGDAFNEQFF. CDR3 DNA sequence: TGTGCCAGCAGCTTCGCGGGGGACGCTTTCAATGAGCAGTTCTTC. The variable domain in full, completed from reference TRBV7-8 and TRBJ2-1, reads GAGVSQSPRYKVAKRGQDVALRCDPISGHVSLFWYQQALGQGPEFLTYFQNEAQLDKSGLPSDRFFAERPEGSVSTLKIQRTQQEDSAVYLCASSFAGDAFNEQFFGPGTRLTVL.